This T cell receptor (beta chain) was sequenced during a study of CXCR3-negative and CXCR3-positive naive CD8 T cells. Overall study results and limits: The study found more hydrophobic TRB CDR3s in CXCR3-positive naive cells than in CXCR3-negative naive cells.

About this clonotype: The antigen is undetermined.

This CDR3 is 15 amino acids long. Germline loops: CDR1 SGHTA, CDR2 FQGTGA. Libraries were UMI-labeled 5' RACE TRB cDNA. After re-calling the 5' RACE reads, TCRdb lists one entry per CDR3 protein, DNA absent. This table lists under 60,000 distinct CDR3 sequences. The rearrangement uses TRBV7-3 and TRBJ2-5; the TCRdb D gene call, TRBD2, has no DNA to confirm it. This TCR derives from a human donor in good health. Some clones in this sample may be carry-over from other donors' samples. Sample: naive CXCR3+ CD8+ T cells from blood. As for subset: CD45RO-CCR7+CD27+CD95- naive CD8+ T cells expressing CXCR3 (TNR3+). CDR3: CASSLSGGTQETQYF.